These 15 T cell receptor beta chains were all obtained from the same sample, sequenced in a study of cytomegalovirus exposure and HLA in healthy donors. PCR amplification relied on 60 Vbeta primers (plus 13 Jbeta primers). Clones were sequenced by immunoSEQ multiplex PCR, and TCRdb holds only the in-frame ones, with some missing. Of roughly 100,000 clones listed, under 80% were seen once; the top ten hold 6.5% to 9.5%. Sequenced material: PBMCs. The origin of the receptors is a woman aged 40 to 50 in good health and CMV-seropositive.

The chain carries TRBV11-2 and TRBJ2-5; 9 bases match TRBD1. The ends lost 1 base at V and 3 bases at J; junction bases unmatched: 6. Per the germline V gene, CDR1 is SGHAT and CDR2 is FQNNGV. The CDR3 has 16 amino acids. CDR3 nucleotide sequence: TGTGCCAGCAGCTTAGCCCGGGACAGGGCGGAAGAGACCCAGTACTTC. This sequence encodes CASSLARDRAEETQYF. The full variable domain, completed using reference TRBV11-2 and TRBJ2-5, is EAGVAQSPRYKIIEKRQSVAFWCNPISGHATLYWYQQILGQGPKLLIQFQNNGVVDDSQLPKDRFSAERLKGVDSTLKIQPAKLEDSAVYLCASSLARDRAEETQYFGPGTRLLVL.

Here the CDR3 reads CSVEVAGAGPETQYF. The CDR3 nucleotides read TGCAGCGTTGAGGTAGCGGGGGCCGGGCCAGAGACCCAGTACTTC. This chain joins TRBV29-1 and TRBJ2-5; 9 bases match TRBD2. V gave up 3 bases and J gave up 4 bases; unmatched junction bases: 9. This CDR3 comprises 15 residues. The V gene's germline CDR1 is SQVTM and CDR2 ANQGSEA.

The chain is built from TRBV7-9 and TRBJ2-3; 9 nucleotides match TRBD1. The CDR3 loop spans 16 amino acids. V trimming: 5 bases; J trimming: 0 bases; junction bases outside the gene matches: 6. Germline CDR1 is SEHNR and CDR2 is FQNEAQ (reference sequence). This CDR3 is CASSPWDRVSTDTQYF. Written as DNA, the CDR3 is TGTGCCAGCAGCCCCTGGGACAGGGTAAGCACAGATACGCAGTATTTT.

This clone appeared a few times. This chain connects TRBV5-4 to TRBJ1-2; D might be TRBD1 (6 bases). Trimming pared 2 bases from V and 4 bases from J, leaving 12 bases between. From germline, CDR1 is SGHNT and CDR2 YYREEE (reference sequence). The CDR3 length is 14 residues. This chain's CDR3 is CASSFFARGYGYTF. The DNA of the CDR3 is TGTGCCAGCAGCTTCTTCGCCAGGGGCTATGGCTACACCTTC.

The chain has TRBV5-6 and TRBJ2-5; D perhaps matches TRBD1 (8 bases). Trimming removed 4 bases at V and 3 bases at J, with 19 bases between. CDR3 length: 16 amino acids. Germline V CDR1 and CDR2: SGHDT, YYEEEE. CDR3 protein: CASSRLTGAGEETQYF. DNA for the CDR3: TGTGCCAGCAGCCGATTGACAGGGGCGGGAGAAGAGACCCAGTACTTC.

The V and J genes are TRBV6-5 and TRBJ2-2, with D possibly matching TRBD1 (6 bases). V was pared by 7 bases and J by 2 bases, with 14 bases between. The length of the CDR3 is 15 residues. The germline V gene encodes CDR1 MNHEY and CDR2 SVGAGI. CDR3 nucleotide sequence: TGTGCCAGCAATATACGGACAGAAAACACCGGGGAGCTGTTTTTT. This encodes CASNIRTENTGELFF.

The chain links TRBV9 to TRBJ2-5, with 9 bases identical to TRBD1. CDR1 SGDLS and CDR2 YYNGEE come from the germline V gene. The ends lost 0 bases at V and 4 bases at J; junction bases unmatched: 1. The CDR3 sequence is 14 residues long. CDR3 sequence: CASSVDRGLETQYF. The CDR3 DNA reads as TGTGCCAGCAGCGTAGACAGGGGGCTAGAGACCCAGTACTTC.

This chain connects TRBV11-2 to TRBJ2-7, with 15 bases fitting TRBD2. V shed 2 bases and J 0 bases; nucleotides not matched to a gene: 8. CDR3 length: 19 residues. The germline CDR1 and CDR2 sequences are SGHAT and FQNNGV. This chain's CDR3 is CASSLRGTSGGPSSYEQYF. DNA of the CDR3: TGTGCCAGCAGCTTACGGGGGACTAGCGGGGGGCCGAGCTCCTACGAGCAGTACTTC.

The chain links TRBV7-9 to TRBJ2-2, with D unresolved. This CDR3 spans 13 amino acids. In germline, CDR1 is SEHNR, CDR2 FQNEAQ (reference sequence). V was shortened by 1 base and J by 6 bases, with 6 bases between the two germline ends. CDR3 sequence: CASSLVWPGELFF. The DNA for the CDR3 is TGTGCCAGCAGCTTAGTATGGCCCGGGGAGCTGTTTTTT. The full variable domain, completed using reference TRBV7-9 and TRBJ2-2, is DTGVSQNPRHKITKRGQNVTFRCDPISEHNRLYWYRQTLGQGPEFLTYFQNEAQLEKSRLLSDRFSAERPKGSFSTLEIQRTEQGDSAMYLCASSLVWPGELFFGEGSRLTVL.

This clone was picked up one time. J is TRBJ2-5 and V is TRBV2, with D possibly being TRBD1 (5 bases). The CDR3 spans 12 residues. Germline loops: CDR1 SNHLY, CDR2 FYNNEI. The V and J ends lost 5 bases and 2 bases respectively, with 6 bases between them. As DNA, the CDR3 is TGTGCCAGCAGTAGGGGACAAGAGACCCAGTACTTC. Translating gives CASSRGQETQYF.

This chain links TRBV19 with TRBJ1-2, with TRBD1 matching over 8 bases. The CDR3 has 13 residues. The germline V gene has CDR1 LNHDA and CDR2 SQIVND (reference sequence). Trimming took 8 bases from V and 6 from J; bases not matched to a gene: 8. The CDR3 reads CASRRQGNNGYTF. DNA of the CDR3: TGTGCCAGTCGTAGACAGGGGAATAATGGCTACACCTTC.

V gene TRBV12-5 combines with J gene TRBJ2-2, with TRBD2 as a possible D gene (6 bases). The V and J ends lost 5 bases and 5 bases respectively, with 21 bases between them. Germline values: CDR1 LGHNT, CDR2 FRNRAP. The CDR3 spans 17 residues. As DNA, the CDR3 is TGTGCTAGTGGTCAAACCCGGGACTTCATGACGACCGGGGAGCTGTTTTTT. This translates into CASGQTRDFMTTGELFF.

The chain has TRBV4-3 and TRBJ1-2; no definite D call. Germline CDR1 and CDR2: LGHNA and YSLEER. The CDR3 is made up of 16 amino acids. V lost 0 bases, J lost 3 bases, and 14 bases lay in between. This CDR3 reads CASSQDYRPEDYGYTF. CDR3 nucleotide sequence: TGCGCCAGCAGCCAAGATTACCGCCCAGAGGACTATGGCTACACCTTC.

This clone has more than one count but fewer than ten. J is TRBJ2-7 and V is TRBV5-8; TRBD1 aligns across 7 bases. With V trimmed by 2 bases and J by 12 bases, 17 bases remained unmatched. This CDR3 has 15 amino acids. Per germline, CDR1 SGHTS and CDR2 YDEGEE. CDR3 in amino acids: CASSLGDRVSRLSYF. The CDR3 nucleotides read TGTGCCAGCAGCTTAGGCGACAGGGTTTCCAGGTTATCGTACTTC. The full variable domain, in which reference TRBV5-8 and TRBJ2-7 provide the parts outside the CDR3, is EAGVTQSPTHLIKTRGQQATLRCSPISGHTSVYWYQQALGLGLQFLLWYDEGEERNRGNFPPRFSGRQFPNYSSELNVNALELEDSALYLCASSLGDRVSRLSYFGPGTRLTVT.

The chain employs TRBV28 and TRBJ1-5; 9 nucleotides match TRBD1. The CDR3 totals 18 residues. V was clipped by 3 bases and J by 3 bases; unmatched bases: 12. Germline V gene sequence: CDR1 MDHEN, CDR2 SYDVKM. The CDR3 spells CASSFFTGTGKFNQPQHF. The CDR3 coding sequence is TGTGCCAGCAGTTTTTTCACTGGGACAGGGAAATTCAATCAGCCCCAGCATTTT.